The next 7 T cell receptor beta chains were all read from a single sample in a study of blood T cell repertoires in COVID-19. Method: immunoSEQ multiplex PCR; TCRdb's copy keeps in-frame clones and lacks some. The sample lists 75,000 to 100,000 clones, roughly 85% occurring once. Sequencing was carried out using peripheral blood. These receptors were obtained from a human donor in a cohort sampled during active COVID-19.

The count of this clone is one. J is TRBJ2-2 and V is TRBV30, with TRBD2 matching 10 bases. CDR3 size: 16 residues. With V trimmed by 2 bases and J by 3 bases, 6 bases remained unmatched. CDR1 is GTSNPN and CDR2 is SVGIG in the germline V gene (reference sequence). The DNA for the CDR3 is TGTGCCTGGAGTAAGGGACTAGCGCGCCACACCGGGGAGCTGTTTTTT. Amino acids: CAWSKGLARHTGELFF.

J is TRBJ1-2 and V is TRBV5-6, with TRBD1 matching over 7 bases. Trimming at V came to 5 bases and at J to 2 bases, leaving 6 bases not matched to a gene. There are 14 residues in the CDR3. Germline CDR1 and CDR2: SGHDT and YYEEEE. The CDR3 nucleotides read TGTGCCAGCAGGCGACAGGGTGCGAACTATGGCTACACCTTC. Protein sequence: CASRRQGANYGYTF.

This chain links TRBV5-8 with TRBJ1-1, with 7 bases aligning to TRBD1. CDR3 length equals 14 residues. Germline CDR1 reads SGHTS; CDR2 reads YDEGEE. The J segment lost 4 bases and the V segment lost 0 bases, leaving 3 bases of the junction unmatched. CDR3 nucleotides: TGTGCCAGCAGCTTGGGACAGGGATTCACTGAAGCTTTCTTT. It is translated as CASSLGQGFTEAFF.

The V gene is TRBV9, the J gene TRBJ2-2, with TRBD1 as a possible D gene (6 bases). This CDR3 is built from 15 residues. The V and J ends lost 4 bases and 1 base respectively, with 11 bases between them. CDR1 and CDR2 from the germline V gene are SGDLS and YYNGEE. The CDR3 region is CASSPQGRNTGELFF. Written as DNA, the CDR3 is TGTGCCAGCAGCCCCCAGGGGAGGAACACCGGGGAGCTGTTTTTT.

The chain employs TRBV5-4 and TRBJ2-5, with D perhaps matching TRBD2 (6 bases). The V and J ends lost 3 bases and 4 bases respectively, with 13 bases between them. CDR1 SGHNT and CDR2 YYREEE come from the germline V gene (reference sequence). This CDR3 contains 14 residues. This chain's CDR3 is CASSSPGTGETQYF. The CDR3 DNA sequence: TGTGCCAGCAGCTCCCCTGGGACTGGAGAGACCCAGTACTTC.

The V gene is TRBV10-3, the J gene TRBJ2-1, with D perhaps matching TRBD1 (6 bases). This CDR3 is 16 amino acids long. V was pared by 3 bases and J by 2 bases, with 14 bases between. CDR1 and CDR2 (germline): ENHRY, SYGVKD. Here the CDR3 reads CAISDPGARTYNEQFF. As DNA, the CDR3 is TGTGCCATCAGTGACCCAGGGGCCCGAACCTACAATGAGCAGTTCTTC.

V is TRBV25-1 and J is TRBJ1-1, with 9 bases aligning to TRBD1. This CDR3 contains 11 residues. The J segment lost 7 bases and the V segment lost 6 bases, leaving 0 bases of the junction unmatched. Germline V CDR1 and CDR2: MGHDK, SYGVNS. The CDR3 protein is CASRDRGEAFF. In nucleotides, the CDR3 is TGTGCCAGCAGGGACAGGGGTGAAGCTTTCTTT.